These 5 T cell receptor beta chains originate from one sample sequenced in a study of CD8 T cells in Susac syndrome. Reverse transcription used about 0.45 to 1 ug RNA and random hexamers. Using its own MiXCR run on the immunoSEQ multiplex PCR reads, TCRdb lists one record per CDR3 protein. Here the sample spans 180,000 or so distinct CDR3 sequences, 90% to 95% being singletons. The sample taken for sequencing was CD4+ T cells from PBMCs. These receptors all come from a human donor with multiple sclerosis.

The chain has TRBV5-1 and TRBJ2-7, with unresolved D. Germline V gene sequence: CDR1 SGHRS, CDR2 YFSETQ. V was cut by 4 bases and J by 7 bases, with 18 bases left in between. CDR3 size: 14 residues. The CDR3 DNA is TGCGCCAGCAGCGCCTTGATCGGCGGCGCTGAGCAGTACTTC. This encodes CASSALIGGAEQYF.

The chain recombines TRBV27 with TRBJ2-1; D might be TRBD1 (6 bases). Germline values: CDR1 MNHEY, CDR2 SMNVEV (reference sequence). This CDR3 comprises 13 residues. The V end lost 4 bases, the J end lost 6 bases, and 10 bases lay between the germline ends. CDR3 amino acids: CASSSYRVNEQFF. The CDR3 DNA is TGTGCCAGCAGTTCCTACAGGGTCAATGAGCAGTTCTTC.

CDR3 in amino acids: CAWTYQGETQYF. CDR3 DNA sequence: TGTGCCTGGACCTACCAGGGAGAGACCCAGTACTTC. This chain uses TRBV30 with TRBJ2-5; tentative D call: TRBD1 (5 bases). V was clipped by 4 bases and J by 4 bases, with 10 bases between them. The V gene's germline CDR1 is GTSNPN and CDR2 SVGIG (reference sequence). The CDR3 has 12 amino acids. Full variable domain (missing parts from reference TRBV30 and TRBJ2-5): SQTIHQWPATLVQPVGSPLSLECTVEGTSNPNLYWYRQAAGRGLQLLFYSVGIGQISSEVPQNLSASRPQDRQFILSSKKLLLSDSGFYLCAWTYQGETQYFGPGTRLLVL.

V is TRBV20-1 and J is TRBJ2-2, with 8 bases lining up with TRBD1. Germline lookup yields CDR1 DFQATT and CDR2 SNEGSKA (reference sequence). The CDR3 is 15 amino acids. V lost 4 bases, J lost 1 base, and 5 bases stayed unmatched. As DNA, the CDR3 is TGCAGTGCTAACGACAGGGGCCGGAACACCGGGGAGCTGTTTTTT. Protein sequence: CSANDRGRNTGELFF.

The V gene is TRBV3-1, the J gene TRBJ2-1; no clear D gene. The CDR3 extends over 14 amino acids. CDR1 and CDR2 from the germline V gene are LGHDT and YNNKEL (reference sequence). V was cut by 1 base and J by 4 bases, with 8 bases left in between. CDR3 sequence: CASSQVSSYNEQFF. The CDR3 coding sequence is TGTGCCAGCAGCCAAGTTAGTTCGTACAATGAGCAGTTCTTC.